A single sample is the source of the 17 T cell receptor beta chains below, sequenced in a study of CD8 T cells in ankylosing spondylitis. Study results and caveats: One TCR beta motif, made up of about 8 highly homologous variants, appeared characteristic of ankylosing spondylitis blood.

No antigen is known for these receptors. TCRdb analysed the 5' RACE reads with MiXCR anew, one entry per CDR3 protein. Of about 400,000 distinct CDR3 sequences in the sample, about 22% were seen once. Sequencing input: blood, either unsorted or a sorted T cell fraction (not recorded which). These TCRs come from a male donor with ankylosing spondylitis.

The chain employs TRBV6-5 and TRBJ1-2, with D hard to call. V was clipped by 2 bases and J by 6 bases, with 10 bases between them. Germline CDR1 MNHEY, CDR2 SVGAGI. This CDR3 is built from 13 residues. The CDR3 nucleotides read TGTGCCAGCAGTTACGGGCGGGTCCATGGCTACACCTTC. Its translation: CASSYGRVHGYTF.

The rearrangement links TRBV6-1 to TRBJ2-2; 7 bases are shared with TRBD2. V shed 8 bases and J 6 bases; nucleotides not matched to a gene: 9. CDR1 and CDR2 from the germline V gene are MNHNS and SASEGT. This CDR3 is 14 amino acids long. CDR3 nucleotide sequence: TGTGCCAGCTCCCGGGGGGTTCGGGCCGGGGAGCTGTTTTTT. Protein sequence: CASSRGVRAGELFF.

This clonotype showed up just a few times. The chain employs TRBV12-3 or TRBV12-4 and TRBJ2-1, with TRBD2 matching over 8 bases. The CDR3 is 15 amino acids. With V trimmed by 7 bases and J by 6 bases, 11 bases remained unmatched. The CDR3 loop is CASTLLGSGSNEQFF. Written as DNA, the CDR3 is TGTGCCAGCACCCTGTTGGGGAGCGGGAGCAATGAGCAGTTCTTC.

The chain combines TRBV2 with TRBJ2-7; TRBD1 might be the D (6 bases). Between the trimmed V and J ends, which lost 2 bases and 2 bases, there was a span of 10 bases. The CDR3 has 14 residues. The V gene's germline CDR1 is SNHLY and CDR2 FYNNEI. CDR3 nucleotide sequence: TGTGCCAGCAGTGAAAGGGGGTTCACCTACGAGCAGTACTTC. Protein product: CASSERGFTYEQYF.

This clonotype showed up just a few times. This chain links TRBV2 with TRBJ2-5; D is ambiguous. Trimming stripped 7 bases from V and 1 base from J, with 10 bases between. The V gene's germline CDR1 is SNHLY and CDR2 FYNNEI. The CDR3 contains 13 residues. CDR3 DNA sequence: TGTGCCAGCAATAACTTAGTCCAAGAGACCCAGTACTTC. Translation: CASNNLVQETQYF.

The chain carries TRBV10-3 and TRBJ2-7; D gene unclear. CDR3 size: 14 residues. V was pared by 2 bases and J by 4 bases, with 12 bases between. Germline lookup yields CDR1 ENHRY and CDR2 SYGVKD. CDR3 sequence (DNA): TGTGCCATCAGTGAGAGTAGGCCTACGTACGAGCAGTACTTC. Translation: CAISESRPTYEQYF.

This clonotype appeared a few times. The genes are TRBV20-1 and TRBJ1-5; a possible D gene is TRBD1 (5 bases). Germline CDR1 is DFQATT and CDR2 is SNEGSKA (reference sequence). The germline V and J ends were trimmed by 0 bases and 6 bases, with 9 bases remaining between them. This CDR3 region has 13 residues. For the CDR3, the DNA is TGCAGTGCTAGAGACAGGGTGGGTCAGCCCCAGCATTTT. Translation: CSARDRVGQPQHF.

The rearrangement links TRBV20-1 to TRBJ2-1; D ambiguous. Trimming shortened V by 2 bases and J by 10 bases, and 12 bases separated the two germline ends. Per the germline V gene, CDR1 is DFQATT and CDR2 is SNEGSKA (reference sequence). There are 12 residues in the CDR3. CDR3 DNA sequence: TGCAGTGCTAGACCAAGCACACGGGAGCAGTTCTTC. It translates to CSARPSTREQFF.

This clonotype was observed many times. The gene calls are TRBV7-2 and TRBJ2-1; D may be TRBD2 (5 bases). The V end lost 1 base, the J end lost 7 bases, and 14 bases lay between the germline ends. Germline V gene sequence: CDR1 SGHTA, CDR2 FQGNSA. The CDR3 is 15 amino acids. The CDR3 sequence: CASSLVAGTGNEQFF. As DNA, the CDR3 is TGTGCCAGCAGCTTAGTCGCGGGTACCGGAAATGAGCAGTTCTTC.

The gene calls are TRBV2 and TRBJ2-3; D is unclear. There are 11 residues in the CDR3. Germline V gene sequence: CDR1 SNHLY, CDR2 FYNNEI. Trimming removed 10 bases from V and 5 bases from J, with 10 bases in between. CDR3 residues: CANRQLDTQYF. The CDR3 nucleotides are TGTGCCAACAGACAATTAGATACGCAGTATTTT.

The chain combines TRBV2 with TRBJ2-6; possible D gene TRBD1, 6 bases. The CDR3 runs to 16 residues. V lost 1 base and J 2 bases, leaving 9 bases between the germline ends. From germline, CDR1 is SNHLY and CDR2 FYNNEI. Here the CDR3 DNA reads TGTGCCAGCAGTGAAGATGCAGGGGCTGGGGCCAACGTCCTGACTTTC. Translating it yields CASSEDAGAGANVLTF.

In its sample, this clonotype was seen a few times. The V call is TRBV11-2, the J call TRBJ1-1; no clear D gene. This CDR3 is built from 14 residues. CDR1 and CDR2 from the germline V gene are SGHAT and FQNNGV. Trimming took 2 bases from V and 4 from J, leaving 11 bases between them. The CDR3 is CASSLPPSGTEAFF. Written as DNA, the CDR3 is TGTGCCAGCAGCTTACCGCCATCAGGCACTGAAGCTTTCTTT.

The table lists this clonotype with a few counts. The CDR3 reads CASSAGTSGRNEQFF. Written as DNA, the CDR3 is TGTGCCAGCAGTGCCGGGACTAGCGGGAGGAATGAGCAGTTCTTC. This sequence joins TRBV2 and TRBJ2-1; 15 bases fit TRBD2. V was clipped by 4 bases and J by 7 bases; unmatched bases: 2. Per germline, CDR1 SNHLY and CDR2 FYNNEI. This CDR3 comprises 15 residues.

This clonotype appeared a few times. CDR3 protein: CASSLSLAGDTQYF. In nucleotides, the CDR3 is TGTGCCAGCAGCTTATCGCTAGCGGGAGATACGCAGTATTTT. The chain couples TRBV7-9 to TRBJ2-3; 8 bases line up with TRBD2. The CDR3 sequence is 14 residues long. The V gene end was trimmed by 2 bases and the J gene end by 5 bases; junction bases not matched to a gene: 3. CDR1 and CDR2 (germline): SEHNR, FQNEAQ (reference sequence). Supplemented by reference TRBV7-9 and TRBJ2-3, the full variable domain reads DTGVSQNPRHKITKRGQNVTFRCDPISEHNRLYWYRQTLGQGPEFLTYFQNEAQLEKSRLLSDRFSAERPKGSFSTLEIQRTEQGDSAMYLCASSLSLAGDTQYFGPGTRLTVL.

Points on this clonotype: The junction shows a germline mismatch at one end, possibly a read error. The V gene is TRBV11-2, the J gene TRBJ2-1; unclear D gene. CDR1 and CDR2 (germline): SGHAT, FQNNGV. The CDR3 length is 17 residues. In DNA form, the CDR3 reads TGTGCCGGCAGCTTTTCCGCCCCCCGAGTGGCCTACAATGAGCAGTTCTTC. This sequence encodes CAGSFSAPRVAYNEQFF.

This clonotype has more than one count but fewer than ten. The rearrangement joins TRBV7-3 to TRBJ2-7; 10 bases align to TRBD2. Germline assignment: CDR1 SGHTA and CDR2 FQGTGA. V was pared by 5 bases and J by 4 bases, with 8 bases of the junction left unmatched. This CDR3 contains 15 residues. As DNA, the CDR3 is TGTGCCAGCAGCCAAGCTAGCGGGAGTGCGTACGAGCAGTACTTC. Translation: CASSQASGSAYEQYF.

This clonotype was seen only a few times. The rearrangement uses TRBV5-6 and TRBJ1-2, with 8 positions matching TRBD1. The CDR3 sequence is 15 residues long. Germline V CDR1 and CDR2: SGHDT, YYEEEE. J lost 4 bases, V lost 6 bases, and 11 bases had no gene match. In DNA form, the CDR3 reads TGTGCCAGCACCCTCCGGGCAGGGGGCTTCTATGGCTACACCTTC. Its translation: CASTLRAGGFYGYTF.